Reported below is one T cell receptor beta chain. Its antigen is as yet unknown. The PCR used 60 Vbeta and 13 Jbeta primers. This table comes from immunoSEQ multiplex PCR, and its TCRdb copy is limited to in-frame clones, with some not included. The repertoire holds roughly 140,000 clones, about four fifths seen once, with just under 6.5% in the top ten. The sample is drawn from a study of cytomegalovirus exposure and HLA in healthy donors. Study observations and caveats: Analysis was carried out at a later point, and it linked a missense DCLRE1C variant to TCR beta V- and J-gene trimming.

The CDR3 extends over 16 amino acids. Per germline, CDR1 SEHNR and CDR2 FQNEAQ (reference sequence). With V trimmed by 4 bases and J by 3 bases, 6 bases remained unmatched. The receptor was derived from a man aged 45 to 65 in good health and CMV-seropositive. This rearrangement joins TRBV7-9 to TRBJ2-1, with 10 bases identical to TRBD2. Sequences were obtained from PBMCs. CDR3 residues: CASSSGTSVNYNEQFF. CDR3 coding DNA: TGTGCCAGCAGCTCTGGGACTAGCGTGAACTACAATGAGCAGTTCTTC.